The 16 T cell receptor beta chains below were found in one sample sequenced in a study of blood T cell repertoires in COVID-19. Libraries were prepared by immunoSEQ multiplex PCR; TCRdb keeps only in-frame clonotypes and omits some of them. The table lists approximately 220,000 clones, about nine tenths of them singletons. Sequencing was done on a sample of peripheral blood. The receptor set was obtained from a woman in her fifties or sixties with acute or convalescent COVID-19.

V usage is TRBV24-1 and J usage is TRBJ2-5, with TRBD2 matching over 8 bases. Per germline, CDR1 KGHDR and CDR2 SFDVKD. The CDR3 has 13 amino acids. Losses at the gene ends were 9 bases for V and 2 bases for J; bases not matched to a gene: 4. The CDR3, as DNA: TGTGCCACCGGGCGGGGGGTTCAAGAGACCCAGTACTTC. Amino acids: CATGRGVQETQYF.

The chain uses TRBV2 and TRBJ2-3; 10 bases line up with TRBD2. There are 14 residues in the CDR3. Germline V gene lookup returns CDR1 SNHLY and CDR2 FYNNEI. With V trimmed by 5 bases and J by 4 bases, 3 bases remained unmatched. The CDR3 spells CASSQGLAPDTQYF. For the CDR3, the DNA is TGTGCCAGCAGTCAGGGACTAGCGCCAGATACGCAGTATTTT.

The genes are TRBV30 and TRBJ1-6; possibly TRBD1 for D (5 bases). V was clipped by 3 bases and J by 4 bases, with 13 bases between them. The CDR3 is 15 residues long. Germline V gives CDR1 GTSNPN, CDR2 SVGIG (reference sequence). CDR3 residues: CAWRMEGSYNSPLHF. CDR3 nucleotides: TGTGCCTGGAGAATGGAGGGGTCTTATAATTCACCCCTCCACTTT.

The genes are TRBV10-3 and TRBJ2-3, with TRBD2 as a possible D gene (5 bases). Germline-derived CDR1 and CDR2 are ENHRY and SYGVKD. The CDR3 is made up of 13 amino acids. With 2 bases removed from V and 9 bases from J, the gap between germline ends came to 12 bases. CDR3 sequence: CAISEVALLTQYF. In DNA, the CDR3 is TGTGCCATCAGTGAGGTAGCGCTTTTAACGCAGTATTTT.

This clone has just one count. J is TRBJ2-2 and V is TRBV9, with D possibly being TRBD1 (6 bases). The CDR3 extends over 15 amino acids. The V and J ends lost 0 bases and 4 bases respectively, with 10 bases between them. Germline loops: CDR1 SGDLS, CDR2 YYNGEE. DNA of the CDR3: TGTGCCAGCAGCGTAGGGGACACCGCCACCGGGGAGCTGTTTTTT. It yields the protein CASSVGDTATGELFF.

The genes are TRBV10-1 and TRBJ2-1, with D maybe TRBD2 (6 bases). The germline V and J ends were trimmed by 2 bases and 12 bases, with 11 bases remaining between them. The CDR3 has 12 residues. The germline CDR1 and CDR2 sequences are WNHNN and SYGVQD (reference sequence). CDR3 coding DNA: TGCGCCAGCAGTGAGGGAACAGCGGGGCAGTTCTTC. The encoded protein is CASSEGTAGQFF.

The gene calls are TRBV12-3 or TRBV12-4 and TRBJ2-5; weak D call: TRBD1 (5 bases). The CDR3 is 13 residues long. Trimming shortened V by 5 bases and J by 5 bases, and 12 bases separated the two germline ends. The CDR3 DNA reads as TGTGCCAGCAGTCCACAGGTAGGGGAGACCCAGTACTTC. Translating gives CASSPQVGETQYF.

This clone is a singleton in its sample. Within the sample, other DNA sequences also encode this same CDR3. The V and J genes are TRBV5-1 and TRBJ1-1; D might be TRBD1 (6 bases). The germline V gene has CDR1 SGHRS and CDR2 YFSETQ. The ends were cut back, 8 bases at V and 2 bases at J, with 16 bases in the middle. The CDR3 covers 14 residues. The CDR3 nucleotides are TGCGCCAGTTCGGGACACCCGGGAAACACTGAAGCTTTCTTT. It translates to CASSGHPGNTEAFF. Complete variable domain (other parts from reference TRBV5-1 and TRBJ1-1): KAGVTQTPRYLIKTRGQQVTLSCSPISGHRSVSWYQQTPGQGLQFLFEYFSETQRNKGNFPGRFSGRQFSNSRSEMNVSTLELGDSALYLCASSGHPGNTEAFFGQGTRLTVV.

The chain is built from TRBV11-2 and TRBJ1-2, with D uncertain. Germline CDR1 SGHAT, CDR2 FQNNGV. The CDR3 loop spans 13 amino acids. Trimming left V 0 bases short and J 7 bases short, with 9 bases between. The CDR3 protein is CASSLDGESGYTF. CDR3 nucleotides: TGTGCCAGCAGCTTAGATGGGGAGTCTGGCTACACCTTC.

The CDR3 DNA sequence: TGCGCCAGCAGCATGGGACAGGGTGATGGCTACACCTTC. Translated, it gives CASSMGQGDGYTF. The chain has TRBV4-1 and TRBJ1-2; 9 bases agree with TRBD1. J was trimmed by 6 bases and V by 5 bases; bases with no gene match: 4. Germline CDR1 is MGHRA and CDR2 is YSYEKL. The CDR3 covers 13 residues.

The J gene is TRBJ2-2, the V gene TRBV25-1; D possibly corresponds to TRBD2 (5 bases). Germline CDR1 reads MGHDK; CDR2 reads SYGVNS. Trimming took off 6 bases at V and 8 bases at J, with 7 bases between the two ends. This CDR3 has 11 amino acids. The CDR3 DNA reads TGTGCCAGCAGCTCGGGAGGGGAGCTGTTTTTT. It codes for CASSSGGELFF. Full variable domain (outside the CDR3, taken from reference TRBV25-1 and TRBJ2-2): EADIYQTPRYLVIGTGKKITLECSQTMGHDKMYWYQQDPGMELHLIHYSYGVNSTEKGDLSSESTVSRIRTEHFPLTLESARPSHTSQYLCASSSGGELFFGEGSRLTVL.

The chain carries TRBV5-1 and TRBJ2-3, with D perhaps matching TRBD2 (6 bases). Trimming pared 4 bases from V and 7 bases from J, leaving 16 bases between. This CDR3 has 14 amino acids. Looked up from germline, CDR1 is SGHRS and CDR2 is YFSETQ. CDR3 region: CASSLNSGTYTQYF. In nucleotides, the CDR3 is TGCGCCAGCAGCCTTAACTCCGGGACTTATACGCAGTATTTT.

This clone is a singleton in its sample. The chain's CDR3 is CASSQSGLASTDTQYF. CDR3 bases: TGCGCCAGCAGCCAAAGTGGACTAGCTAGCACAGATACGCAGTATTTT. The gene calls are TRBV4-1 and TRBJ2-3, with 8 nucleotides matching TRBD2. The V gene's germline CDR1 is MGHRA and CDR2 YSYEKL. This CDR3 has 16 amino acids. With 2 bases clipped from V and 0 bases from J, the junction kept 4 bases outside the gene matches.

V is TRBV5-1 and J is TRBJ1-1; no firm D call. Trimming removed 2 bases at V and 4 bases at J, with 12 bases between. Germline-derived CDR1 and CDR2 are SGHRS and YFSETQ. The CDR3 contains 14 residues. Here the CDR3 reads CASSFRGRGTEAFF. CDR3 in DNA: TGCGCCAGCAGCTTTCGGGGAAGAGGCACTGAAGCTTTCTTT.

The chain links TRBV10-3 to TRBJ1-1, with 10 bases matching TRBD1. The V segment lost 8 bases and the J segment 1 base; nucleotides outside the gene matches: 4. The V gene's germline CDR1 is ENHRY and CDR2 SYGVKD. The CDR3 has 14 residues. The CDR3 here is CAILGQGTNTEAFF. CDR3 nucleotides: TGTGCCATCCTGGGACAGGGGACGAACACTGAAGCTTTCTTT.

The chain is built from TRBV20-1 and TRBJ2-5; TRBD2 is a possible D gene (6 bases). The CDR3 spans 13 residues. Germline CDR1 and CDR2: DFQATT and SNEGSKA (reference sequence). Deletions cut 3 bases from V and 5 bases from J, with 13 bases between. The CDR3 DNA sequence: TGCAGTGCTAGTTTGGGTGCGGGGGAGACCCAGTACTTC. Translating it yields CSASLGAGETQYF.